This TCR beta chain was recovered during a study of blood T cell repertoires in COVID-19. Study-level background: From the United States, Italy and Spain came samples of acute and convalescent COVID-19. T cells, B-cell-depleted T cells, or PBMCs supplied cDNA or gDNA.

The data were produced by immunoSEQ multiplex PCR, yet TCRdb's version contains in-frame clones alone and is incomplete. This table has 100,000 to 120,000 clones, more than 70% appearing once. Sequenced material: peripheral blood. The TCR sequence derives from a woman between 45 and 60 years old with acute or convalescent COVID-19.

CDR3 coding DNA: TGTGCCAGCAGTGAAGACCGAAACAGGGGGAACACTGAAGCTTTCTTT. As protein: CASSEDRNRGNTEAFF. This chain connects TRBV2 to TRBJ1-1; TRBD1 matches 7 bases. V dropped 1 base and J dropped 1; count of bases not matched to a gene: 6. There are 16 residues in the CDR3. Germline lookup yields CDR1 SNHLY and CDR2 FYNNEI.